These T cell receptor beta chains were read from a single sample in a study of Ad26.COV2.S vaccination and SARS-CoV-2 variants. Profiled with immunoSEQ multiplex PCR; TCRdb holds only in-frame clones, not every one. Altogether around 500,000 clones are present, 80% to 90% being singletons, with the ten largest covering over 1.5%. The starting material was peripheral blood, obtained in a trial of Ad26.COV2.S vaccine versus placebo. These receptors were collected from a person between 18 and 65 years old who received the Ad26.COV2.S COVID-19 vaccine or a placebo. CDR3s include the opening cysteine and the closing phenylalanine or tryptophan. Not every row has a clone size; where given, it reads once, few, many or a size class.

cdr3_aa	j_call	v_call	clone_size
CASSQALSGEDEETQYF	TRBJ2-5	TRBV3-1/TRBV3-2	NA
CASNQLGFSGNTIYF	TRBJ1-3	TRBV6-6	NA
CASSVVLSTSGGYNEQFF	TRBJ2-1	TRBV9	NA
CSASPSDTQYF	TRBJ2-3	TRBV20-1	NA
CSVQAVLGDYGYTF	TRBJ1-2	TRBV29-1	NA
CASSPQRGSYEQYF	TRBJ2-7	TRBV18	NA
CASSYGVSGNTIYF	TRBJ1-3	TRBV6-5	NA
CASSPSIEQYF	TRBJ2-7	TRBV7-2	once
CASSASFPYEQYF	TRBJ2-7	TRBV7-9	NA
CAWSGAALSAYEQYF	TRBJ2-7	TRBV30	NA
CASSPPPQPSTDTQYF	TRBJ2-3	TRBV18	NA
CASSLGTSNEKLFF	TRBJ1-4	TRBV5-1	NA
CASSTGGTTNEKLFF	TRBJ1-4	TRBV6-6	NA
CASIPRSGQALRTGDGYTF	TRBJ1-2	TRBV2	NA
CASSRGDSTDTQYF	TRBJ2-3	TRBV5-1	NA
CASSQGRYTDTQYF	TRBJ2-3	TRBV14	NA
CASGLTDWSGAGTQYF	TRBJ2-3	TRBV12-5	NA
CASSLSGNSPLHF	TRBJ1-6	TRBV27	NA
CATSRDGRENNEQYF	TRBJ2-7	TRBV15	NA
CAWRQGWDEKLFF	TRBJ1-4	TRBV30	NA
CSVGQGNYGYTF	TRBJ1-2	TRBV29-1	NA
CASRRTRDGVNYGYTF	TRBJ1-2	TRBV27	NA
CASNLLGTSGIRGNEQFF	TRBJ2-1	TRBV27	NA
CASSPRGDSSYEQYF	TRBJ2-7	TRBV5-1	once
CASSLGGVGTSGYNEQFF	TRBJ2-1	TRBV5-4	NA